This TCR beta chain was observed in a study of blood T cell repertoires in COVID-19. Germline values: CDR1 ENHRY, CDR2 SYGVKD. This CDR3 spans 15 amino acids. J lost 4 bases, V lost 6 bases, and 10 bases had no gene match. This study enrolled people aged roughly 18 to 90 from about 24 US geographic areas. Participants had their cohort set by participant-reported clinical history. This clone was detected only a few times. Here immunoSEQ multiplex PCR was the method, and the copy in TCRdb shows in-frame clones only, minus some. The data contain 200,000 or so clones, just over 85% of them seen just once; the ten biggest clones take up about 4%.

This receptor was taken from a woman aged 40-49 years with acute COVID-19. The sample was PBMCs or T cells enriched from blood (not recorded which). The chain is built from TRBV10-3 and TRBJ2-7; TRBD1 agrees at 9 bases. CDR3: CAISVDRGNGYEQYF. CDR3 sequence (DNA): TGTGCCATCAGCGTGGACAGGGGAAATGGTTACGAGCAGTACTTC.